The 9 T cell receptor beta chains below all came from one sample that was sequenced in a study of CD8 T cells in ankylosing spondylitis. These TCRs are of unknown antigen specificity. TCRdb passed the 5' RACE reads through MiXCR, listing each CDR3 protein once. The sample holds approximately 440,000 distinct CDR3 sequences, roughly a sixth seen once. Study-level points and caveats: What appeared characteristic of ankylosing spondylitis blood was a TCR beta motif of eight or nine highly homologous variants.

Sequencing was done on a sample of blood, either unsorted or a sorted T cell fraction (not recorded which). The origin of the receptors is a male donor with ankylosing spondylitis.

About this clonotype itself: The junction shows a germline mismatch at one end, possibly a read error. The chain joins TRBV7-9 to TRBJ2-1; TRBD2 matches 10 bases. The CDR3 is made up of 15 amino acids. Germline V gene lookup returns CDR1 SEHNR and CDR2 FQNEAQ (reference sequence). The CDR3, as DNA: TGTGCCAGCATCCTGACTAGCGGGTCCTACACTGAGCAGTTCTTC. Translation gives CASILTSGSYTEQFF. Combining the CDR3 with reference TRBV7-9 and TRBJ2-1 gives the whole variable domain DTGVSQNPRHKITKRGQNVTFRCDPISEHNRLYWYRQTLGQGPEFLTYFQNEAQLEKSRLLSDRFSAERPKGSFSTLEIQRTEQGDSAMYLCASILTSGSYTEQFFGPGTRLTVL.

The chain employs TRBV20-1 and TRBJ1-3; D call uncertain. This CDR3 is 13 amino acids long. Between the trimmed V and J ends, which lost 2 bases and 5 bases, there was a span of 10 bases. Germline V gene data show CDR1 as DFQATT and CDR2 as SNEGSKA (reference sequence). The CDR3 loop is CSARPLERNTIYF. DNA of the CDR3: TGCAGTGCTAGACCTCTAGAGAGAAACACCATATATTTT.

The rearrangement uses TRBV12-3 or TRBV12-4 and TRBJ2-7; D call uncertain. Trimming removed 2 bases at V and 2 bases at J, with 10 bases between. This CDR3 has 14 amino acids. The CDR3 here is CASSLIPQTYEQYF. As DNA, the CDR3 is TGTGCCAGCAGTTTAATTCCGCAAACCTACGAGCAGTACTTC.

The chain recombines TRBV5-1 with TRBJ2-3; D possibly corresponds to TRBD2 (7 bases). The CDR3 loop spans 14 amino acids. V gave up 6 bases and J gave up 2 bases, with 13 bases separating them. Germline values: CDR1 SGHRS, CDR2 YFSETQ. DNA of the CDR3: TGCGCCAGCACCGGCGGGGGCTTCACAGATACGCAGTATTTT. Its translation: CASTGGGFTDTQYF. The full variable domain, in which reference TRBV5-1 and TRBJ2-3 provide the parts outside the CDR3, is KAGVTQTPRYLIKTRGQQVTLSCSPISGHRSVSWYQQTPGQGLQFLFEYFSETQRNKGNFPGRFSGRQFSNSRSEMNVSTLELGDSALYLCASTGGGFTDTQYFGPGTRLTVL.

The gene calls are TRBV15 and TRBJ2-1; 8 bases align to TRBD2. CDR1 and CDR2 (germline): LNHNV, YYDKDF (reference sequence). This CDR3 contains 16 residues. V dropped 5 bases and J dropped 6; count of bases not matched to a gene: 12. The CDR3 DNA follows: TGTGCCACCAGCGTACGAGCGGGAGATAAAGGCAATGAGCAGTTCTTC. Protein: CATSVRAGDKGNEQFF.

This clonotype was seen repeatedly, ten times or more. The chain employs TRBV9 and TRBJ2-1; 10 bases fit TRBD2. The germline V gene has CDR1 SGDLS and CDR2 YYNGEE. The CDR3 loop spans 16 amino acids. V lost 0 bases to trimming and J lost 8 bases; unmatched junction nucleotides: 8. This CDR3 is CASSVALTSGFDEQFF. CDR3 in DNA: TGTGCCAGCAGCGTAGCTCTGACTAGCGGGTTTGATGAGCAGTTCTTC.

The V and J genes are TRBV11-1 and TRBJ2-3; 10 positions agree with TRBD2. The germline V gene encodes CDR1 SGHAT and CDR2 FQDESV (reference sequence). The CDR3 has 17 residues. V dropped 2 bases and J dropped 1; count of bases not matched to a gene: 6. The CDR3 DNA follows: TGTGCCAGCAGCTTATCGCGCGGACTAGCGGGCACAGATACGCAGTATTTT. Translation gives CASSLSRGLAGTDTQYF.

The rearrangement joins TRBV20-1 to TRBJ1-6; no reliable D call. The CDR3 extends over 13 amino acids. V was shortened by 3 bases and J by 4 bases, with 7 bases between the two germline ends. In germline, CDR1 is DFQATT, CDR2 SNEGSKA (reference sequence). The CDR3 sequence: CSASSFYNSPLHF. The CDR3 bases are TGCAGTGCTAGTAGCTTTTATAATTCACCCCTCCACTTT.

This clonotype was observed a few times. The chain recombines TRBV20-1 with TRBJ2-7; unclear D gene. Trimming removed 0 bases at V and 2 bases at J, with 20 bases between. The CDR3 extends over 17 amino acids. Germline V lookup: CDR1 DFQATT, CDR2 SNEGSKA (reference sequence). The CDR3 DNA reads TGCAGTGCTAGAGATAAAAGGAAGGGAACAGAGACCTACGAGCAGTACTTC. This sequence encodes CSARDKRKGTETYEQYF.